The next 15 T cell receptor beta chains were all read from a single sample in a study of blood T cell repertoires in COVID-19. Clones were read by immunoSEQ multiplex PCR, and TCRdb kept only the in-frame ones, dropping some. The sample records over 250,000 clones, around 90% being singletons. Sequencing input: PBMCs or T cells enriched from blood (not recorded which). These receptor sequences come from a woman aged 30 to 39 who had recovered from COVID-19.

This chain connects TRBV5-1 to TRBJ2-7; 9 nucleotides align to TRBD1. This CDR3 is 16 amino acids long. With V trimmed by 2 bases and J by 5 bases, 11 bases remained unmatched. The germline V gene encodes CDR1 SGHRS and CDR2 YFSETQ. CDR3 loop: CASSFGLTGGANEQYF. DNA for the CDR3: TGCGCCAGCAGCTTTGGTCTGACAGGGGGAGCTAACGAGCAGTACTTC.

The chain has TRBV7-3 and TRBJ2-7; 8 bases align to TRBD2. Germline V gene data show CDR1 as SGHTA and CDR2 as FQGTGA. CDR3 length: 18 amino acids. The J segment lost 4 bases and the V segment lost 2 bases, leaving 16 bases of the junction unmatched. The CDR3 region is CASSLLRVRDSGIYEQYF. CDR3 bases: TGTGCCAGCAGCTTATTAAGAGTTCGTGATAGCGGGATTTACGAGCAGTACTTC. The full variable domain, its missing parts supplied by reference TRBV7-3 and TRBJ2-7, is GAGVSQTPSNKVTEKGKYVELRCDPISGHTALYWYRQSLGQGPEFLIYFQGTGAADDSGLPNDRFFAVRPEGSVSTLKIQRTERGDSAVYLCASSLLRVRDSGIYEQYFGPGTRLTVT.

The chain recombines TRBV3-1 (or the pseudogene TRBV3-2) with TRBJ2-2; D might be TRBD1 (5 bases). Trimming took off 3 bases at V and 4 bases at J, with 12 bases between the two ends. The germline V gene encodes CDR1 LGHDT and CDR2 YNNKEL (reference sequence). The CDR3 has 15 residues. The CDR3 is CASSHLGVGTGELFF. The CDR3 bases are TGTGCCAGCAGCCACCTAGGGGTGGGCACCGGGGAGCTGTTTTTT.

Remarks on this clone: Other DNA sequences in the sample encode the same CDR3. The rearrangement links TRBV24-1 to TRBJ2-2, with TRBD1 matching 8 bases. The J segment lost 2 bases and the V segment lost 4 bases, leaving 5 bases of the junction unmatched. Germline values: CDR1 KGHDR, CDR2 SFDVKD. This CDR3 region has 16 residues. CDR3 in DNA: TGTGCCACCAGTGACCCAGGACAGGGCAACACCGGGGAGCTGTTTTTT. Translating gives CATSDPGQGNTGELFF.

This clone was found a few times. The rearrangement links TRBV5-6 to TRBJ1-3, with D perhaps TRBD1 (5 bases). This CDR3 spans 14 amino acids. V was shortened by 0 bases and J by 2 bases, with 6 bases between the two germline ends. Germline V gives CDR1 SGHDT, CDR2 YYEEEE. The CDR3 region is CASSLARAGNTIYF. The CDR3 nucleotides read TGTGCCAGCAGCTTGGCCAGGGCTGGAAACACCATATATTTT.

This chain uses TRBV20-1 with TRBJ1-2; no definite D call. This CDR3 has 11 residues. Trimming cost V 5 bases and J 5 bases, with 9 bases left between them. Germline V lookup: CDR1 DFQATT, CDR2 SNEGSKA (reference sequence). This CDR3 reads CSARGGYGYTF. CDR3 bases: TGCAGTGCTCGTGGCGGTTATGGCTACACCTTC.

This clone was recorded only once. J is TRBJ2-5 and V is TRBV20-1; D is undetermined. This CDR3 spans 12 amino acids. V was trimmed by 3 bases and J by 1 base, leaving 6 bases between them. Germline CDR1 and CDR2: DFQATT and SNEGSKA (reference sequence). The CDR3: CSASGSQETQYF. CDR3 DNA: TGCAGTGCTAGTGGTAGCCAAGAGACCCAGTACTTC.

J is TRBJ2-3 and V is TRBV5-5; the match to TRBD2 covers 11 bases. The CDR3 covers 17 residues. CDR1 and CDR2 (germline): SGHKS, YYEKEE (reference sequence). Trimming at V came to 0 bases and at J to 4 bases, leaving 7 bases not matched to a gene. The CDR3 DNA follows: TGTGCCAGCAGCTTGGTGAGGGCTAGCGGGAGGCCAGATACGCAGTATTTT. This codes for CASSLVRASGRPDTQYF.

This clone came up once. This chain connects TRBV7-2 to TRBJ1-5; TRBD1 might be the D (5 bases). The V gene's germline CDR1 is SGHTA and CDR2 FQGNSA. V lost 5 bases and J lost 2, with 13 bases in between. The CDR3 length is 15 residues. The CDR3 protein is CASSAQGLGNQPQHF. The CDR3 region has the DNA TGTGCCAGCAGCGCCCAGGGACTTGGCAATCAGCCCCAGCATTTT.

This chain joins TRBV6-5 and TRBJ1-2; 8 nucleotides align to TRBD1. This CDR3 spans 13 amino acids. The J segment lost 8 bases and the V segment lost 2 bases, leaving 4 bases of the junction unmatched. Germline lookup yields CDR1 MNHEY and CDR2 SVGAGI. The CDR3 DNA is TGTGCCAGCAGTTACCCAGGGGGCCGGGGCTACACCTTC. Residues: CASSYPGGRGYTF.

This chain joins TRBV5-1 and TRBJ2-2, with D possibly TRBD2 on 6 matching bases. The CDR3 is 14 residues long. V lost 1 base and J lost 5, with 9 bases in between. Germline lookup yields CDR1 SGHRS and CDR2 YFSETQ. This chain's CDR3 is CASSLNSGTGELFF. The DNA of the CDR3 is TGCGCCAGCAGCTTGAACAGCGGGACCGGGGAGCTGTTTTTT. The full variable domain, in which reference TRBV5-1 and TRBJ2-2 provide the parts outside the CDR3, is KAGVTQTPRYLIKTRGQQVTLSCSPISGHRSVSWYQQTPGQGLQFLFEYFSETQRNKGNFPGRFSGRQFSNSRSEMNVSTLELGDSALYLCASSLNSGTGELFFGEGSRLTVL.

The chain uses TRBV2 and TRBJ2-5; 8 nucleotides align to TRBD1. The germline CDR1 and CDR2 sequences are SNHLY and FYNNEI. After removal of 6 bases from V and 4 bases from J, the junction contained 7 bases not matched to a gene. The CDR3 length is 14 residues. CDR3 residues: CASRKDRAGETQYF. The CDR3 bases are TGTGCCAGCAGGAAGGACAGGGCGGGAGAGACCCAGTACTTC.

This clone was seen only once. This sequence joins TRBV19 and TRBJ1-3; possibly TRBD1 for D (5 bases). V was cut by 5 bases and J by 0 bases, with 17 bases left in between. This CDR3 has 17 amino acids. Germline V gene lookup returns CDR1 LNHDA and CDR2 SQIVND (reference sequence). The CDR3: CASSVGGTDPSGNTIYF. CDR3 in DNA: TGTGCCAGTAGTGTCGGGGGGACGGACCCCTCTGGAAACACCATATATTTT.

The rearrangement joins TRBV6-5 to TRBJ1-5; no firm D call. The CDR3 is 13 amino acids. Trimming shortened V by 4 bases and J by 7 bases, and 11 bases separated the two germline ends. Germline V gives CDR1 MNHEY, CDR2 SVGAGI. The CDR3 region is CASSSRDNQPQHF. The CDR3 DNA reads TGTGCCAGCAGTTCCCGTGACAACCAGCCCCAGCATTTT.

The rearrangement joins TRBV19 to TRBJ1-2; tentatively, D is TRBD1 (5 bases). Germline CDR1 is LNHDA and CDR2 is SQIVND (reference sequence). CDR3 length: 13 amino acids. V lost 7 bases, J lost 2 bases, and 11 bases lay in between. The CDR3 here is CASTMGGNYGYTF. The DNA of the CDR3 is TGTGCCAGTACGATGGGGGGGAACTATGGCTACACCTTC.